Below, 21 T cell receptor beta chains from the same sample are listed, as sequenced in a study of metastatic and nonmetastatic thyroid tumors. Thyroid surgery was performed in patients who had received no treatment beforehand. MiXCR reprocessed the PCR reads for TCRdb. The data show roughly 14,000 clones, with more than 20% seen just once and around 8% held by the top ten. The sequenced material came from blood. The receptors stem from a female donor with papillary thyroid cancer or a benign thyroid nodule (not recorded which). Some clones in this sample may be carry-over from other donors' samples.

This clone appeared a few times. CDR3 coding DNA: TGTGCCAGCAGCTTACTAGCGGGAGGGGCAGATGAGCAGTTCTTC. This gives the protein CASSLLAGGADEQFF. This chain uses TRBV6-6 with TRBJ2-1, with TRBD2 identical over 13 bases. CDR1 is MNHNY and CDR2 is SVGAGI in the germline V gene (reference sequence). The CDR3 totals 15 residues. V was pared by 6 bases and J by 8 bases, with 7 bases of the junction left unmatched.

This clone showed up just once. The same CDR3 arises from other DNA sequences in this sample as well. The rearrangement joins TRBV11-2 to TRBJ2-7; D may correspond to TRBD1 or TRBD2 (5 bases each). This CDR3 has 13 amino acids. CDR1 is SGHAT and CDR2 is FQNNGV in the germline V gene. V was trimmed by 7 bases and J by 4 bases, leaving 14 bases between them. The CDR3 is CASTERGEYEQYF. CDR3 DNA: TGTGCCAGCACAGAACGGGGCGAATACGAGCAGTACTTC. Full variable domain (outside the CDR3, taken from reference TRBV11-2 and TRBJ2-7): EAGVAQSPRYKIIEKRQSVAFWCNPISGHATLYWYQQILGQGPKLLIQFQNNGVVDDSQLPKDRFSAERLKGVDSTLKIQPAKLEDSAVYLCASTERGEYEQYFGPGTRLTVT.

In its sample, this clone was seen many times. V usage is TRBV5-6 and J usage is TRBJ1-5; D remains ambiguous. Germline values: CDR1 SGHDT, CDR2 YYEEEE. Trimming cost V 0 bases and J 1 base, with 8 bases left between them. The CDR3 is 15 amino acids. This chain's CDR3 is CASSLGPGSNQPQHF. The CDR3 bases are TGTGCCAGCAGCTTGGGACCTGGGAGCAATCAGCCCCAGCATTTT.

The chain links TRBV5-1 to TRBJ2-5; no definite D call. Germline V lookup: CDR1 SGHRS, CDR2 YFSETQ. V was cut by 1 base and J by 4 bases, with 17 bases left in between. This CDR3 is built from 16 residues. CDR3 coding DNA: TGCGCCAGCAGCTTGATGGGTTGTGGCCGCGGAGAGACCCAGTACTTC. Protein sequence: CASSLMGCGRGETQYF.

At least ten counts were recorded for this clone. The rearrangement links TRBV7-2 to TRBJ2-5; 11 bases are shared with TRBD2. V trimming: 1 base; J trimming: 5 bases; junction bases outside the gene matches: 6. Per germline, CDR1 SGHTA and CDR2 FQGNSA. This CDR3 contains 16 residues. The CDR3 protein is CASSLGLAGPGETQYF. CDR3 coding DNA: TGTGCCAGCAGCTTAGGACTAGCGGGGCCGGGGGAGACCCAGTACTTC.

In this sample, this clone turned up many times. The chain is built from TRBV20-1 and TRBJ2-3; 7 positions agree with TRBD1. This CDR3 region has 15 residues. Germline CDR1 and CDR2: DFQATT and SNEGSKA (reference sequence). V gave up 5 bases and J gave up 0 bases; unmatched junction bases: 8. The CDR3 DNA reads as TGCAGTGCTGACCGGGACAGATTTAGCACAGATACGCAGTATTTT. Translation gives CSADRDRFSTDTQYF.

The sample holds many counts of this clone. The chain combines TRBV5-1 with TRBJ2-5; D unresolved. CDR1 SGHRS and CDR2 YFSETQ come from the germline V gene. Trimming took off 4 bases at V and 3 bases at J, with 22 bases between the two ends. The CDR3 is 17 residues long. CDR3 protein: CASSPGWGTTAKETQYF. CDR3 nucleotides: TGCGCCAGCAGCCCAGGTTGGGGTACGACGGCAAAAGAGACCCAGTACTTC.

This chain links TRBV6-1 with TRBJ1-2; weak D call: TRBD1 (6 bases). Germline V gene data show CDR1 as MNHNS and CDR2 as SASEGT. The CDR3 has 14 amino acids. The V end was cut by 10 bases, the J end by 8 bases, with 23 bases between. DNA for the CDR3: TGTGCCACCCTAGACAGGCTGCAAGGGTGCGGCTACACCTTC. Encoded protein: CATLDRLQGCGYTF.

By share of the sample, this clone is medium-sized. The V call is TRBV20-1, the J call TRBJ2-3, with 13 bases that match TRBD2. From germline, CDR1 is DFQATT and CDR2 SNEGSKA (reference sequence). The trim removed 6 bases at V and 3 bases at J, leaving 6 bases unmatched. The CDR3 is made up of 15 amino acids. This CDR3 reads CSAKTSGGQTDTQYF. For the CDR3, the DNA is TGCAGTGCCAAGACTAGCGGGGGGCAGACAGATACGCAGTATTTT.

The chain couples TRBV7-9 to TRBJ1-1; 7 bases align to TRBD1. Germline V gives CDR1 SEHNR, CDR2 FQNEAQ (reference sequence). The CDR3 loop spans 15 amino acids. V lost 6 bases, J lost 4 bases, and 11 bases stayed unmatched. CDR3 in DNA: TGTGCCAGCAGGACGTTGGCAGGGGGAGGCACTGAAGCTTTCTTT. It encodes CASRTLAGGGTEAFF.

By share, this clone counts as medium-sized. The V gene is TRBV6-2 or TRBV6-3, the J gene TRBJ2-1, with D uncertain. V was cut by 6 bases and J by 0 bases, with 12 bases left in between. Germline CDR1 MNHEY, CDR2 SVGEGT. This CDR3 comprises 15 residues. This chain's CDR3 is CASSPAQSSYNEQFF. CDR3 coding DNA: TGTGCCAGCAGCCCCGCACAGAGCTCCTACAATGAGCAGTTCTTC.

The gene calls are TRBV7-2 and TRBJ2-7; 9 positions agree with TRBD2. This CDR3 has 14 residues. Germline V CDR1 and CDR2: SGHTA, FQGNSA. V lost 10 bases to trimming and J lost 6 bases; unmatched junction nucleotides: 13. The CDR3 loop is CANRSGLATLEQYF. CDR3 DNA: TGTGCCAACAGATCTGGACTAGCGACTCTCGAGCAGTACTTC.

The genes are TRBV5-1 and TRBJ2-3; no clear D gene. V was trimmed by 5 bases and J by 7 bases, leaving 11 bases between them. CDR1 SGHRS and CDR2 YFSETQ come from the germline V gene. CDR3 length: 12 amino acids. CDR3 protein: CASSYAAYTQYF. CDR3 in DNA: TGCGCCAGCAGTTACGCGGCGTATACGCAGTATTTT.

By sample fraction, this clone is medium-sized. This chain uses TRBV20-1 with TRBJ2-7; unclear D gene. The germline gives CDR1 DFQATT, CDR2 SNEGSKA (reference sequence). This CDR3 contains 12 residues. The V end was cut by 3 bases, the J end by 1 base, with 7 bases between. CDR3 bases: TGCAGTGCTAGGGGAAATTCCTACGAGCAGTACTTC. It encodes CSARGNSYEQYF.

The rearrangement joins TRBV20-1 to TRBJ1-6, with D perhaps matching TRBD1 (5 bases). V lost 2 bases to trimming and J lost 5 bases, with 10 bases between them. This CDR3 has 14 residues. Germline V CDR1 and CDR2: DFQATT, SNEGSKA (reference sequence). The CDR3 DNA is TGCAGTGCTAGAAGGCAGGGCGATAATTCACCCCTCCACTTT. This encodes CSARRQGDNSPLHF.

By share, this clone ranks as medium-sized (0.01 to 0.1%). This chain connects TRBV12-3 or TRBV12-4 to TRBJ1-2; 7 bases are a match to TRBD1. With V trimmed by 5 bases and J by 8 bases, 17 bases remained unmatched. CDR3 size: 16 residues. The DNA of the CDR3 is TGTGCCAGCAGTCCCCCCGAAGACAGGGCCATTAAAGGCTACACCTTC. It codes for CASSPPEDRAIKGYTF.

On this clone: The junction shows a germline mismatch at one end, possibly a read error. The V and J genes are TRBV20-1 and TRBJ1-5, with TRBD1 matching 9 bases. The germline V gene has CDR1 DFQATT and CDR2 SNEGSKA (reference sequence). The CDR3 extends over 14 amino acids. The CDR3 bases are TGCAGTCCTAGTGAGACAGGGGGTTGGAAGCCCCAGCATTTT. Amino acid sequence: CSPSETGGWKPQHF.

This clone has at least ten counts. The CDR3 sequence is CSAGAGGTKNIQYF. CDR3 nucleotides: TGCAGTGCTGGAGCGGGAGGGACGAAAAACATTCAGTACTTC. The rearrangement uses TRBV20-1 and TRBJ2-4; 10 positions match TRBD2. The CDR3 is made up of 14 amino acids. The J segment lost 4 bases and the V segment lost 5 bases, leaving 5 bases of the junction unmatched. Germline assignment: CDR1 DFQATT and CDR2 SNEGSKA (reference sequence).

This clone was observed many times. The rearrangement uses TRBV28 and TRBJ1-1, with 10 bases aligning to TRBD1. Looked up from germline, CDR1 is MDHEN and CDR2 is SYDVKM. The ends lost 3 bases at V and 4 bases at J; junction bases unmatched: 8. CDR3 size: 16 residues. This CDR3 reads CASSFRGQGFRTEAFF. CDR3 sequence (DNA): TGTGCCAGCAGTTTTCGGGGACAGGGGTTCCGCACTGAAGCTTTCTTT. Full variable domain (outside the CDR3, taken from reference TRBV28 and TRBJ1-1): DVKVTQSSRYLVKRTGEKVFLECVQDMDHENMFWYRQDPGLGLRLIYFSYDVKMKEKGDIPEGYSVSREKKERFSLILESASTNQTSMYLCASSFRGQGFRTEAFFGQGTRLTVV.

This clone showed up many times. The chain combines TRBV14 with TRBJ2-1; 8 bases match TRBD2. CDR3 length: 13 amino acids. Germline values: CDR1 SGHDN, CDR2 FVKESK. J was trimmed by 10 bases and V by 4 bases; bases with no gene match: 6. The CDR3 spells CASSLIGLAEQFF. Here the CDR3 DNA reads TGTGCCAGCAGCCTAATTGGACTAGCAGAGCAGTTCTTC.

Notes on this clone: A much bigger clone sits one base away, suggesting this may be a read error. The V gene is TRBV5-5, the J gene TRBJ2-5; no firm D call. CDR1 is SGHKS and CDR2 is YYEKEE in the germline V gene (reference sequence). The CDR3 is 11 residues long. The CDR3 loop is CASILMETQYF. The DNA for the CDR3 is TGTGCCAGCATCTTGATGGAGACCCAGTACTTC.